The clone carrying this T cell receptor (beta chain) was found many times. V lost 3 bases to trimming and J lost 1 base, with 5 bases between them. CDR3 size: 13 residues. Germline-derived CDR1 and CDR2 are MRHNA and SNTAGT. The sample originates from a study of spatial heterogeneity in lung cancer. One entry per CDR3 protein, called by TCRdb with MiXCR from the 5' RACE reads. The sample lists under 50,000 distinct CDR3 sequences, less than 6.5% occurring once. Time point of the sample: sample taken at primary tumor resection. The rearrangement links TRBV6-4 to TRBJ2-3, with D perhaps TRBD2 (5 bases). The sequence was obtained from a female donor with early-stage non-small cell lung cancer. Here the sequenced sample was PBMCs, taken at surgery. CDR3 sequence reads: CASSERGTDTQYF. CDR3 DNA sequence: TGTGCCAGCAGTGAGCGGGGCACAGATACGCAGTATTTT.